The 22 T cell receptor beta chains below come from one sample, sequenced in a study of blood T cell repertoires in COVID-19. Using immunoSEQ multiplex PCR, the repertoire was profiled, and TCRdb retains in-frame clones only, with some absent. The table shows 85,000 to 95,000 clones, with less than 85% occurring only once. The sequencing input was peripheral blood. These receptors were collected from a man between 65 and 80 years old with acute or convalescent COVID-19.

V usage is TRBV12-3 or TRBV12-4 and J usage is TRBJ2-7; 7 bases agree with TRBD1. Trimming cost V 3 bases and J 6 bases; bases outside gene matches: 5. The CDR3 consists of 13 residues. The CDR3 region has the DNA TGTGCCAGCAGTTTGAAGGGGGCAGGCGAGCAGTACTTC. Its translation is CASSLKGAGEQYF.

The chain recombines TRBV10-2 with TRBJ2-7; TRBD2 matches 8 bases. The length of the CDR3 is 16 residues. The ends lost 0 bases at V and 3 bases at J; junction bases unmatched: 7. Germline CDR1 is WSHSY and CDR2 is SAAADI. CDR3 nucleotide sequence: TGCGCCAGCAGTGAGTCACACCAGGCGGGAGGCTACGAGCAGTACTTC. Its translation: CASSESHQAGGYEQYF.

The chain joins TRBV7-9 to TRBJ1-1; D is unclear. V dropped 3 bases and J dropped 5 bases, with 10 bases sitting between them. Germline V CDR1 and CDR2: SEHNR, FQNEAQ (reference sequence). This CDR3 has 13 residues. CDR3 protein: CASSFFVSTEAFF. Here the CDR3 DNA reads TGTGCCAGCAGCTTTTTTGTCAGTACTGAAGCTTTCTTT.

The chain has TRBV7-2 and TRBJ2-3; 10 positions agree with TRBD2. Trimming took 5 bases from V and 2 from J; bases not matched to a gene: 4. Per the germline V gene, CDR1 is SGHTA and CDR2 is FQGNSA. The CDR3 loop spans 15 amino acids. The DNA of the CDR3 is TGTGCCAGCAGCCCACTAGCGGGGTCCACAGATACGCAGTATTTT. Encoded protein: CASSPLAGSTDTQYF.

V gene TRBV2 combines with J gene TRBJ2-1; D gene unclear. Germline CDR1 SNHLY, CDR2 FYNNEI. This CDR3 region has 14 residues. V was clipped by 7 bases and J by 0 bases, with 10 bases between them. The CDR3 reads CASNTESSYNEQFF. The DNA for the CDR3 is TGTGCCAGCAATACAGAGAGCTCCTACAATGAGCAGTTCTTC.

This chain uses TRBV28 with TRBJ2-1; D perhaps matches TRBD1 (6 bases). V lost 5 bases and J lost 7, with 18 bases in between. This CDR3 is built from 15 residues. CDR1 and CDR2 from the germline V gene are MDHEN and SYDVKM. The CDR3, as DNA: TGTGCCAGCAGTCTGCGGACAGAGAAAAGGAATGAGCAGTTCTTC. This translates into CASSLRTEKRNEQFF.

This sequence joins TRBV12-5 and TRBJ1-3, with D unresolved. The germline CDR1 and CDR2 sequences are LGHNT and FRNRAP. This CDR3 comprises 12 residues. Trimming stripped 2 bases from V and 3 bases from J, with 2 bases between. The CDR3, as DNA: TGTGCTAGTGGTTTGTATGGAAACACCATATATTTT. Its translation: CASGLYGNTIYF. Supplemented by reference TRBV12-5 and TRBJ1-3, the full variable domain reads DARVTQTPRHKVTEMGQEVTMRCQPILGHNTVFWYRQTMMQGLELLAYFRNRAPLDDSGMPKDRFSAEMPDATLATLKIQPSEPRDSAVYFCASGLYGNTIYFGEGSWLTVV.

The V and J genes are TRBV4-1 and TRBJ1-1, with 7 bases fitting TRBD1. The CDR3 is made up of 15 amino acids. The V gene end was trimmed by 5 bases and the J gene end by 4 bases; junction bases not matched to a gene: 10. Germline lookup yields CDR1 MGHRA and CDR2 YSYEKL. DNA of the CDR3: TGCGCCAGCAGCTCTCACAGGGGTCTCCTCACTGAAGCTTTCTTT. Residues: CASSSHRGLLTEAFF.

The chain employs TRBV27 and TRBJ1-1, with 7 bases that match TRBD1. Germline V CDR1 and CDR2: MNHEY, SMNVEV (reference sequence). CDR3 size: 16 residues. Losses at the gene ends were 6 bases for V and 4 bases for J; bases not matched to a gene: 14. This chain's CDR3 is CASSRGKSLGITEAFF. The CDR3 nucleotides read TGTGCCAGCAGCAGGGGGAAGTCTCTCGGTATCACTGAAGCTTTCTTT.

This chain uses TRBV19 with TRBJ1-2; 7 bases agree with TRBD1. Trimming removed 5 bases from V and 7 bases from J; junction bases left unmatched: 16. CDR1 is LNHDA, CDR2 SQIVND, per germline (reference sequence). The CDR3 has 16 residues. CDR3 in amino acids: CASSYSHGQAAGGYTF. The CDR3 DNA sequence: TGTGCCAGTAGTTATTCTCACGGACAGGCCGCGGGTGGCTACACCTTC. The full variable domain, with the rest looked up from reference TRBV19 and TRBJ1-2, is DGGITQSPKYLFRKEGQNVTLSCEQNLNHDAMYWYRQDPGQGLRLIYYSQIVNDFQKGDIAEGYSVSREKKESFPLTVTSAQKNPTAFYLCASSYSHGQAAGGYTFGSGTRLTVV.

The genes are TRBV5-1 and TRBJ2-3; 10 bases line up with TRBD1. The ends lost 4 bases at V and 1 base at J; junction bases unmatched: 3. The germline CDR1 and CDR2 sequences are SGHRS and YFSETQ. The CDR3 has 15 residues. CDR3: CASSLGTGGTDTQYF. CDR3 DNA: TGCGCCAGCAGCCTCGGGACAGGGGGCACAGATACGCAGTATTTT.

V is TRBV6-4 and J is TRBJ2-2, with 7 positions matching TRBD1. From germline, CDR1 is MRHNA and CDR2 SNTAGT. The CDR3 sequence is 14 residues long. V lost 5 bases and J lost 3; bases outside the gene matches: 3. The CDR3 here is CASSRQGDTGELFF. CDR3 in DNA: TGTGCCAGCAGTCGACAGGGTGACACCGGGGAGCTGTTTTTT.

V usage is TRBV7-9 and J usage is TRBJ1-6, with 8 bases identical to TRBD1. CDR1 SEHNR and CDR2 FQNEAQ come from the germline V gene (reference sequence). V lost 6 bases to trimming and J lost 6 bases; unmatched junction nucleotides: 7. CDR3 length: 15 amino acids. CDR3 loop: CASSPADRVNSPLHF. The CDR3 DNA sequence: TGTGCCAGCAGTCCAGCGGACAGGGTTAATTCACCCCTCCACTTT. Based on the CDR3 plus reference TRBV7-9 and TRBJ1-6, the full variable domain is DTGVSQNPRHKITKRGQNVTFRCDPISEHNRLYWYRQTLGQGPEFLTYFQNEAQLEKSRLLSDRFSAERPKGSFSTLEIQRTEQGDSAMYLCASSPADRVNSPLHFGNGTRLTVT.

CDR3 residues: CASSQGTAVEKLFF. Written as DNA, the CDR3 is TGTGCCAGCAGCCAAGGGACAGCCGTTGAAAAACTGTTTTTT. This chain connects TRBV7-2 to TRBJ1-4; TRBD1 agrees at 7 bases. The trim removed 5 bases at V and 7 bases at J, leaving 7 bases unmatched. There are 14 residues in the CDR3. CDR1 SGHTA and CDR2 FQGNSA come from the germline V gene.

The genes are TRBV19 and TRBJ1-2; the D gene is possibly TRBD1 (5 bases). The CDR3 totals 14 residues. In germline, CDR1 is LNHDA, CDR2 SQIVND (reference sequence). V lost 3 bases and J lost 7, with 15 bases in between. This CDR3 reads CASSMSAGRAGYTF. The CDR3 DNA follows: TGTGCCAGTAGTATGAGTGCCGGCAGGGCTGGCTACACCTTC.

This chain uses TRBV10-3 with TRBJ1-2; TRBD1 is a possible D gene (6 bases). CDR3 length: 13 amino acids. V was trimmed by 8 bases and J by 3 bases, leaving 13 bases between them. Germline V gene data show CDR1 as ENHRY and CDR2 as SYGVKD. The CDR3: CAISEQGDYGYTF. CDR3 bases: TGTGCCATCTCAGAACAGGGAGACTATGGCTACACCTTC.

This chain connects TRBV30 to TRBJ1-1; 10 positions agree with TRBD1. Germline CDR1 and CDR2: GTSNPN and SVGIG (reference sequence). J gave up 6 bases and V 3 bases, and 7 bases lay outside the gene matches. The CDR3 is 14 residues long. CDR3 amino acids: CAWRGQGNGAEAFF. Here the CDR3 DNA reads TGTGCCTGGAGGGGACAGGGGAACGGCGCTGAAGCTTTCTTT.

The V gene is TRBV28, the J gene TRBJ1-2; TRBD1 might be the D (5 bases). Germline CDR1 reads MDHEN; CDR2 reads SYDVKM. V lost 8 bases to trimming and J lost 5 bases, with 12 bases between them. The CDR3 is made up of 12 amino acids. CDR3 DNA: TGTGCCAGCCCGGGACTCAGATATGGCTACACCTTC. This translates into CASPGLRYGYTF.

J is TRBJ1-1 and V is TRBV11-3; 8 positions match TRBD1. Losses at the gene ends were 5 bases for V and 1 base for J; bases not matched to a gene: 3. The CDR3 runs 14 residues. Germline CDR1 reads SGHNT; CDR2 reads YENEEA. The CDR3: CASSLQGENTEAFF. The CDR3 DNA reads as TGTGCCAGCAGCCTACAGGGGGAGAACACTGAAGCTTTCTTT.

The DNA of the CDR3 is TGTGCCAGCTCCCCTATGCTATCTGAGCAGCCCCAGCATTTT. It is translated as CASSPMLSEQPQHF. V gene TRBV18 combines with J gene TRBJ1-5; D unresolved. CDR3 length: 14 amino acids. CDR1 is KGHSH, CDR2 LQKENI, per germline. The germline V and J ends were trimmed by 6 bases and 7 bases, with 16 bases remaining between them.

This clone was counted only a few times. The J gene is TRBJ2-2, the V gene TRBV19, with 7 nucleotides matching TRBD1. Germline V gene lookup returns CDR1 LNHDA and CDR2 SQIVND (reference sequence). The CDR3 spans 16 residues. The V and J ends lost 5 bases and 4 bases, in that order; junction bases with no gene match: 10. CDR3 bases: TGTGCCAGTAGTCCCTGGGACAGCTTCACCACCGGGGAGCTGTTTTTT. It translates to CASSPWDSFTTGELFF.

The chain combines TRBV6-1 with TRBJ2-3, with 16 bases that match TRBD2. Germline CDR1 is MNHNS and CDR2 is SASEGT. This CDR3 region has 16 residues. V shed 4 bases, J shed 6 bases, and the junction held 4 bases outside the gene matches. The CDR3 nucleotides are TGTGCCAGCAGTGCGGGACTAGCGGGAGGGTTGGATACGCAGTATTTT. Translated: CASSAGLAGGLDTQYF.